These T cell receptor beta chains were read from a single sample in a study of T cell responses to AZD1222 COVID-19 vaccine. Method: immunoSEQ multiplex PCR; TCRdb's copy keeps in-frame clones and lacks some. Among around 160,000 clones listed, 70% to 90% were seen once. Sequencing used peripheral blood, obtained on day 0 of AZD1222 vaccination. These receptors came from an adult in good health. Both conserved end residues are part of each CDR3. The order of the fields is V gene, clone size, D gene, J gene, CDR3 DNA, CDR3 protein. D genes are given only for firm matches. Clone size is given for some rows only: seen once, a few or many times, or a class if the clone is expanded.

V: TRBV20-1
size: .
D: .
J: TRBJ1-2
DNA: TGCAGTGCTGGGGACATTCTTGGCTACACCTTC
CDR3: CSAGDILGYTF

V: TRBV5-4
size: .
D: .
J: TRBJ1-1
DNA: TGTGCCAGCAGCTTGATAAGCACTGAAGCTTTCTTT
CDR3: CASSLISTEAFF

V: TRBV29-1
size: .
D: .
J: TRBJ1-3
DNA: TGCAGCGTCATAGCCGGAAACACCATATATTTT
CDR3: CSVIAGNTIYF

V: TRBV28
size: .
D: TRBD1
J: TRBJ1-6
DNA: TGTGCCACTCTGGGACAGATCTATAATTCACCCCTCCACTTT
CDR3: CATLGQIYNSPLHF

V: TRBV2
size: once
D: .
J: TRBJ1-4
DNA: TGTGCCAGCAGCCCTCGGGGGGGGAATGAAAAACTGTTTTTT
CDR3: CASSPRGGNEKLFF

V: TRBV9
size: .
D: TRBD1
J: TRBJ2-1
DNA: TGTGCCAGCAGCGTCACCACAGGGGGCGCTAAGCAGTTCTTC
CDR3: CASSVTTGGAKQFF

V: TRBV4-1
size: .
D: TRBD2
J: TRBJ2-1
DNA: TGCGCCAGCAGCCAGGCCGGGACTAGCTCCTACAATGAGCAGTTCTTC
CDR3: CASSQAGTSSYNEQFF

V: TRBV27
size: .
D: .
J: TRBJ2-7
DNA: TGTGCCAGCAGTTTATTCCAGGCAGGGTCCTACGAGCAGTACTTC
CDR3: CASSLFQAGSYEQYF

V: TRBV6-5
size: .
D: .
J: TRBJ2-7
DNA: TGTGCCAGCAGTTCCCCTCGACAGATTTTACACGAGCAGTACTTC
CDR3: CASSSPRQILHEQYF

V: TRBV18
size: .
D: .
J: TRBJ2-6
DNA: TGTGCCAGCTCCCGGACATGGGGCAGGTCTGGGGCCAACGTCCTGACTTTC
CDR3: CASSRTWGRSGANVLTF

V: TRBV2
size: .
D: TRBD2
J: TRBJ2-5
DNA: TGTGCCAGCAGTGAACGCGGGGGGGCAGGAGAGACCCAGTACTTC
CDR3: CASSERGGAGETQYF

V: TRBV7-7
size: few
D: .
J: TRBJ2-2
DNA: TGTGCTAGCAGCGCCCGACGGTCCGGGGAGCTGTTTTTT
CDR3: CASSARRSGELFF

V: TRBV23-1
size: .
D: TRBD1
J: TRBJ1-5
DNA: TGCGCCAGCAGTCACCAAGCGGAAAGGGGGCTTTCGGGCCAGCCCCAGCATTTT
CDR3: CASSHQAERGLSGQPQHF

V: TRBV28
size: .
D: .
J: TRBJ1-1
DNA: TGTGCCAGCAGGATTAGTACTAACACTGAAGCTTTCTTT
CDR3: CASRISTNTEAFF

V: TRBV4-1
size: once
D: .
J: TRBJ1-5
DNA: TGCGCCAGCAGCCAAGAAGGCAATATGGTTTTCGGTCAGCCCCAGCATTTT
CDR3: CASSQEGNMVFGQPQHF

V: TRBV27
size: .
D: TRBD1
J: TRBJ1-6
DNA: TGTGCCAGCAGTATAAAACAGGGGAGGGATTCACCCCTCCACTTT
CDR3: CASSIKQGRDSPLHF

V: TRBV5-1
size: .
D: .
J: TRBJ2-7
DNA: TGCGCCAGCAGCTTGGGATGGGCTACGTACGAGCAGTACTTC
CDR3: CASSLGWATYEQYF

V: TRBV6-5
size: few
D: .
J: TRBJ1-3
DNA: TGTGCCAGCAGTTACTCTGGGGGAGGTGGAAACACCATATATTTT
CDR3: CASSYSGGGGNTIYF

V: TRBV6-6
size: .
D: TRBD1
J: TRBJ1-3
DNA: TGTGCCAGCAGTCCCAGGACAGGACCAAACACCATATATTTT
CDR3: CASSPRTGPNTIYF

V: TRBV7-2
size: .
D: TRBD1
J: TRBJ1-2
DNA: TGTGCCAGCAGCGGAGGTGGGACAGTTAGCTATGGCTACACCTTC
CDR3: CASSGGGTVSYGYTF

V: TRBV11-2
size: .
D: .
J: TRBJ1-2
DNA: TGTGCCAGCAGCTTAGTAGACAGCGGCTATGGCTACACCTTC
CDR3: CASSLVDSGYGYTF

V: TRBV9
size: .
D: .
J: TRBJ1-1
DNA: TGTGCCAGCAGCGGCCAGTGGCAGGGGAGTAAAGCTTTCTTT
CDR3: CASSGQWQGSKAFF

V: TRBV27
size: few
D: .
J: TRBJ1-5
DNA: TGTGCCAGCAGCACAATCAATAGCAATCAGCCCCAGCATTTT
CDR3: CASSTINSNQPQHF

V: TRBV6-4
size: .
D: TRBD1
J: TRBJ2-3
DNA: TGTGCCAGCAACGAGGGACAGGGAGACACAGATACGCAGTATTTT
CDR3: CASNEGQGDTDTQYF

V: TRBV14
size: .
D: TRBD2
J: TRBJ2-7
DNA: TGTGCCAGCAGCCAAGCCCTAGCGGGGTTCTACGAGCAGTACTTC
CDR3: CASSQALAGFYEQYF

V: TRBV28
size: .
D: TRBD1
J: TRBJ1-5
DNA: TGTGCCAGCACCCCGGGACAGGGGAGTCAGCCCCAGCATTTT
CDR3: CASTPGQGSQPQHF

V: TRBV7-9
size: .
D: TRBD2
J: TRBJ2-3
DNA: TGTGCCAGCAGCTTAAACCTAGCGGGGGGCACAGATACGCAGTATTTT
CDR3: CASSLNLAGGTDTQYF

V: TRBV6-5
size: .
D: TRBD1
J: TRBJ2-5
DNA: TGTGCCAGCAGCGGTTTCACAGGGGGCGCGGAGACCCAGTACTTC
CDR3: CASSGFTGGAETQYF

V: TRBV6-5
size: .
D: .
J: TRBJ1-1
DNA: TGTGCCAGCAGTTACGGCGGCGGGAGGTGGAACACTGAAGCTTTCTTT
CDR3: CASSYGGGRWNTEAFF

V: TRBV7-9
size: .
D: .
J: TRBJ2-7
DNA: TGTGCCAGCAGCTTAGATAGTTTGCAGCGCTCAAAGTACTTC
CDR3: CASSLDSLQRSKYF

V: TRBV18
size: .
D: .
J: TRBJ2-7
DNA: TGTGCCAGCTCACCCAGACAGCTCTACGAGCAGTACTTC
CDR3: CASSPRQLYEQYF

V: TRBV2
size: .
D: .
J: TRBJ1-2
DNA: TGTGCCAGCTGGGGGGGAGAGGGCTACACCTTC
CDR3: CASWGGEGYTF

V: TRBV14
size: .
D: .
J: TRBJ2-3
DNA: TGTGCCAGCAGCGAAGCCCTGGGAGGAGCGCAGTATTTT
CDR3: CASSEALGGAQYF

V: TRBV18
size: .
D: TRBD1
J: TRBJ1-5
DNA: TGTGCCAGCTCACCACGTGGACCGGGACAGGGGTTGGATCAGCCCCAGCATTTT
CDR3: CASSPRGPGQGLDQPQHF

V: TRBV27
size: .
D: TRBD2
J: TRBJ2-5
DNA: TGTGCCAGCAGTCTAGGACTAGCGGAGACCCAGTACTTC
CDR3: CASSLGLAETQYF

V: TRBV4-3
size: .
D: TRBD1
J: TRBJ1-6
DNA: TGCGCCAGCAGCCAGGGGACAGGGACGCCCCTAAATTCACCCCTCCACTTT
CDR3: CASSQGTGTPLNSPLHF

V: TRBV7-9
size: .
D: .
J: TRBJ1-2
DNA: TGTGCCAGCAGCTTACTCGATTGGGATGGCTACACCTTC
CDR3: CASSLLDWDGYTF

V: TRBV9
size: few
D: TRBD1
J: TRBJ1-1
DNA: TGTGCCAGCAGCGGTACTCAGGGGGCGAGCACTGAAGCTTTCTTT
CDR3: CASSGTQGASTEAFF

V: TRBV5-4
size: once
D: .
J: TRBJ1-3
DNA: TGTGCCAGCAGCCCGCAGGCAGGGGCTGGAAACACCATATATTTT
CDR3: CASSPQAGAGNTIYF

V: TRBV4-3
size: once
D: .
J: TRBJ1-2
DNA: TGCGCCAGCAGCCAAAACACAGGAGCGAAGGGGAACGCCTATGGCTACACCTTC
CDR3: CASSQNTGAKGNAYGYTF

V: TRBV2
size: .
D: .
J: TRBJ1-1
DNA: TGTGCCAGCAGTGTGAGGGCTTGGGGCACTGAAGCTTTCTTT
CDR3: CASSVRAWGTEAFF

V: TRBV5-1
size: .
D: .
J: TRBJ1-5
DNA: TGCGCCAGCAGCCCTAGTGGGGGCAATCAGCCCCAGCATTTT
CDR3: CASSPSGGNQPQHF

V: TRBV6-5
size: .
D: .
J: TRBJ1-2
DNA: TGTGCCAGCATAATGGGTGAGGCACGGTCGAGCTACACCTTC
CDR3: CASIMGEARSSYTF

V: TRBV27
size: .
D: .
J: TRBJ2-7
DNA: TGTGCCAGCAGATCCCCCGCAAGGGCCGAGCAGTACTTC
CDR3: CASRSPARAEQYF

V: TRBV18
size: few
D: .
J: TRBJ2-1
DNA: TGTGCCAGCTCACCACCGGTTGGGCAGGGACCTTACAATGAGCAGTTCTTC
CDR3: CASSPPVGQGPYNEQFF

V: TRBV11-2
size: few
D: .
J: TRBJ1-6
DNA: TGTGCCAGCAGCGTTTTCCAGGGTGGGACACCCCTCCACTTT
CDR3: CASSVFQGGTPLHF

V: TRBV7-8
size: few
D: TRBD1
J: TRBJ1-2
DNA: TGTGCCAGCAGCGCCCGGACAGGCTACACTAACTATGGCTACACCTTC
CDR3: CASSARTGYTNYGYTF

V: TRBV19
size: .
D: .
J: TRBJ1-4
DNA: TGTGCCAGTAGTATCGTCCCGACTCGGGCTGAAAAACTGTTTTTT
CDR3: CASSIVPTRAEKLFF

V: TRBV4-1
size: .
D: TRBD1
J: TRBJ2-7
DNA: TGCGCCAGCAGCCAAGCACCCCTGGGACAGCTCAGGGGCTCTAGACCTAACGAGCAGTACTTC
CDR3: CASSQAPLGQLRGSRPNEQYF